The source of this TCR beta chain is a study of T cells in Graves' hyperthyroidism and ophthalmopathy. This clonotype showed up many times. This CDR3 contains 15 residues. Trimming stripped 0 bases from V and 0 bases from J, with 6 bases between. CDR1 is MRHNA and CDR2 is SNTAGT in the germline V gene. TCR beta CDR3 regions were amplified from RNA. A set of HTBI primers served as the primers for a first-round RT-PCR of the TCR CDR3. TCRdb independently ran MiXCR on the multiplex PCR reads; one entry per CDR3 protein. The top ten hold 5.3% of the sample, which has about 420,000 distinct CDR3 sequences, roughly an eighth seen once.

The chain couples TRBV6-4 to TRBJ2-1; D is unresolved. This clonotype originated in a woman under 30 with Graves' hyperthyroidism. Input material: blood. The CDR3 nucleotides are TGTGCCAGCAGTGACTCGGGCGACTCCTACAATGAGCAGTTCTTC. This encodes CASSDSGDSYNEQFF.